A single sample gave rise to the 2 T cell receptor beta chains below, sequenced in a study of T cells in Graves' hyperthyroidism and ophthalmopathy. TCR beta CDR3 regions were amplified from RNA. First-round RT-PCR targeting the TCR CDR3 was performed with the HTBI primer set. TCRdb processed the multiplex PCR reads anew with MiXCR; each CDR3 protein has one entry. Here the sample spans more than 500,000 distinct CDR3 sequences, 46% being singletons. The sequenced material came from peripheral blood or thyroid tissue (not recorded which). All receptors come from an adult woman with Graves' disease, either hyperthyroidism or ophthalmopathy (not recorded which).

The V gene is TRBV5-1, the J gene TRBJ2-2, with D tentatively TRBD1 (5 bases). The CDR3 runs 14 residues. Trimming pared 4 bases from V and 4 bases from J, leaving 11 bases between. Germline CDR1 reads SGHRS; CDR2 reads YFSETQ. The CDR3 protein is CASSPATVTGELFF. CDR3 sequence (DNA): TGCGCCAGCAGCCCGGCGACAGTCACCGGGGAGCTGTTTTTT.

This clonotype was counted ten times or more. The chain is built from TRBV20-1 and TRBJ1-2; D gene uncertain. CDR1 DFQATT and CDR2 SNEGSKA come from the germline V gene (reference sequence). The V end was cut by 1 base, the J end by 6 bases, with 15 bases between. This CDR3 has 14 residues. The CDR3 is CSARAGGTIDGYTF. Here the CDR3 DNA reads TGCAGTGCTAGAGCGGGAGGCACGATTGATGGCTACACCTTC.